A single sample is the source of the 21 T cell receptor beta chains below, sequenced in a study of T cell responses to AZD1222 COVID-19 vaccine. The protocol was immunoSEQ multiplex PCR, while the TCRdb copy is restricted to in-frame clones and leaves out a portion. The sample records more than 110,000 clones, more than 85% being singletons. This material consisted of peripheral blood, taken on day 0 of AZD1222 vaccination. These receptors were taken from an adult in good health.

The rearrangement joins TRBV29-1 to TRBJ1-1, with 9 bases fitting TRBD1. V lost 7 bases and J lost 3; bases outside the gene matches: 12. The CDR3 totals 15 residues. Germline CDR1 SQVTM, CDR2 ANQGSEA. The DNA for the CDR3 is TGCAGCGCTGGGACAGGGCCCCTCCGGGACACTGAAGCTTTCTTT. Residues: CSAGTGPLRDTEAFF.

This clone was seen once. The chain couples TRBV27 to TRBJ1-5; D is ambiguous. The V and J ends lost 7 bases and 4 bases respectively, with 14 bases between them. The CDR3 has 14 residues. The germline V gene encodes CDR1 MNHEY and CDR2 SMNVEV (reference sequence). CDR3 residues: CASTDFFGNQPQHF. CDR3 sequence (DNA): TGTGCCAGCACGGATTTCTTCGGGAATCAGCCCCAGCATTTT.

The chain combines TRBV28 with TRBJ2-7, with D possibly matching TRBD1 (6 bases). The CDR3 runs 11 residues. Trimming took 3 bases from V and 13 from J, leaving 13 bases between them. Germline V CDR1 and CDR2: MDHEN, SYDVKM. The CDR3 reads CASSFVDRKYF. Here the CDR3 DNA reads TGTGCCAGCAGTTTCGTGGACAGAAAATACTTC.

The V and J genes are TRBV3-1 (or the pseudogene TRBV3-2) and TRBJ2-5; 8 positions agree with TRBD2. CDR1 is LGHDT, CDR2 YNNKEL, per germline (reference sequence). V shed 0 bases, J shed 2 bases, and the junction held 5 bases outside the gene matches. The CDR3 runs 16 residues. CDR3 bases: TGTGCCAGCAGCCAAGATTTTACTAGCGGACAAGAGACCCAGTACTTC. This encodes CASSQDFTSGQETQYF.

The rearrangement joins TRBV18 to TRBJ1-1, with 9 bases identical to TRBD1. Germline CDR1 KGHSH, CDR2 LQKENI. V lost 3 bases and J lost 5; bases outside the gene matches: 7. The CDR3 sequence is 15 residues long. CDR3 protein: CASSPLRTGVTEAFF. In DNA form, the CDR3 reads TGTGCCAGCTCACCCCTCAGGACAGGGGTTACTGAAGCTTTCTTT.

The chain is built from TRBV28 and TRBJ1-3, with D unclear. V was clipped by 5 bases and J by 4 bases, with 12 bases between them. Looked up from germline, CDR1 is MDHEN and CDR2 is SYDVKM. The CDR3 sequence is 14 residues long. In DNA form, the CDR3 reads TGTGCCAGCAGTCCCCCTTTTGAGGGAAACACCATATATTTT. Encoded protein: CASSPPFEGNTIYF.

This sequence joins TRBV27 and TRBJ2-1; 12 nucleotides line up with TRBD2. Trimming took 5 bases from V and 8 from J; bases not matched to a gene: 13. Per germline, CDR1 MNHEY and CDR2 SMNVEV (reference sequence). The CDR3 is made up of 17 amino acids. CDR3 bases: TGTGCCAGCAGTAAAGGACTAGCGGGAAATAGGGGGGATGAGCAGTTCTTC. Its protein is CASSKGLAGNRGDEQFF.

The chain carries TRBV5-6 and TRBJ2-7, with D uncertain. V lost 2 bases to trimming and J lost 2 bases, with 11 bases between them. The CDR3 contains 14 residues. CDR1 is SGHDT, CDR2 YYEEEE, per germline. The CDR3 spells CASSFWSTPYEQYF. In DNA form, the CDR3 reads TGTGCCAGCAGCTTTTGGAGCACCCCCTACGAGCAGTACTTC. Based on the CDR3 plus reference TRBV5-6 and TRBJ2-7, the full variable domain is DAGVTQSPTHLIKTRGQQVTLRCSPKSGHDTVSWYQQALGQGPQFIFQYYEEEERQRGNFPDRFSGHQFPNYSSELNVNALLLGDSALYLCASSFWSTPYEQYFGPGTRLTVT.

The rearrangement uses TRBV18 and TRBJ2-5; no clear D. The V end was cut by 0 bases, the J end by 2 bases, with 7 bases between. Germline CDR1 reads KGHSH; CDR2 reads LQKENI. This CDR3 region has 14 residues. The CDR3, as DNA: TGTGCCAGCTCACCACCTAGTGCACAAGAGACCCAGTACTTC. Its protein is CASSPPSAQETQYF.

This chain connects TRBV30 to TRBJ2-1; D uncertain. V dropped 2 bases and J dropped 4 bases, with 6 bases sitting between them. The CDR3 runs 12 residues. The germline V gene encodes CDR1 GTSNPN and CDR2 SVGIG (reference sequence). CDR3 protein: CAWSWNYNEQFF. The CDR3 bases are TGTGCCTGGAGTTGGAATTACAATGAGCAGTTCTTC.

CDR3 residues: CASLVAGGHSYEQYF. CDR3 coding DNA: TGTGCCAGCTTGGTAGCGGGAGGGCACTCCTACGAGCAGTACTTC. V gene TRBV6-5 combines with J gene TRBJ2-7; TRBD2 agrees at 11 bases. CDR3 length equals 15 residues. The germline V gene encodes CDR1 MNHEY and CDR2 SVGAGI. Losses at the gene ends were 8 bases for V and 0 bases for J; bases not matched to a gene: 6.

The genes are TRBV5-1 and TRBJ1-1, with TRBD1 identical over 9 bases. V lost 6 bases, J lost 5 bases, and 5 bases stayed unmatched. Germline CDR1 is SGHRS and CDR2 is YFSETQ. The length of the CDR3 is 13 residues. The CDR3 nucleotides are TGCGCCAGCACCCCGACAGGGGGAACTGAAGCTTTCTTT. It is translated as CASTPTGGTEAFF.

The chain couples TRBV29-1 to TRBJ1-1; D is unclear. This CDR3 region has 13 residues. Germline assignment: CDR1 SQVTM and CDR2 ANQGSEA. V gave up 4 bases and J gave up 2 bases, with 11 bases separating them. For the CDR3, the DNA is TGCAGCGTTGTAAGGCAGGCTAACACTGAAGCTTTCTTT. Protein product: CSVVRQANTEAFF.

The chain combines TRBV27 with TRBJ2-7, with D perhaps given as TRBD1 or TRBD2 (5 bases each). CDR3 size: 13 residues. The germline gives CDR1 MNHEY, CDR2 SMNVEV (reference sequence). Trimming removed 2 bases at V and 5 bases at J, with 10 bases between. CDR3 in amino acids: CASSLNRGHEQYF. CDR3 nucleotide sequence: TGTGCCAGCAGTTTAAATCGGGGCCACGAGCAGTACTTC.

CDR3 nucleotides: TGTGCCAGCAGTGAAGCCGGGGATGGCTACACCTTC. Translation: CASSEAGDGYTF. The chain combines TRBV6-1 with TRBJ1-2, with D uncertain. The germline V gene has CDR1 MNHNS and CDR2 SASEGT. V was shortened by 0 bases and J by 6 bases, with 5 bases between the two germline ends. The CDR3 runs to 12 residues.

This clone showed up just a few times. The chain combines TRBV6-5 with TRBJ2-2; D is unresolved. The germline V gene encodes CDR1 MNHEY and CDR2 SVGAGI. CDR3 size: 14 residues. The V gene lost 2 bases and the J gene lost 1 base, with 5 bases spanning the gap. The CDR3 reads CASSYERNTGELFF. CDR3 nucleotide sequence: TGTGCCAGCAGTTACGAGAGGAACACCGGGGAGCTGTTTTTT.

This chain joins TRBV27 and TRBJ2-7, with D perhaps TRBD1 (6 bases). Germline V gives CDR1 MNHEY, CDR2 SMNVEV (reference sequence). Trimming removed 5 bases from V and 7 bases from J, with 9 bases in between. This CDR3 is 11 amino acids long. CDR3 residues: CASSHGTEQYF. CDR3 coding DNA: TGTGCCAGCAGTCATGGGACAGAGCAGTACTTC.

The V and J genes are TRBV30 and TRBJ2-7; 7 bases line up with TRBD1. The V gene's germline CDR1 is GTSNPN and CDR2 SVGIG (reference sequence). V lost 2 bases and J lost 5; bases outside the gene matches: 9. The CDR3 length is 14 residues. The CDR3 bases are TGTGCCTGGAGTTTTTTCCTGGACAGGAACGAGCAGTACTTC. It translates to CAWSFFLDRNEQYF. Drawing the rest from reference TRBV30 and TRBJ2-7, the complete variable domain is SQTIHQWPATLVQPVGSPLSLECTVEGTSNPNLYWYRQAAGRGLQLLFYSVGIGQISSEVPQNLSASRPQDRQFILSSKKLLLSDSGFYLCAWSFFLDRNEQYFGPGTRLTVT.

The CDR3 loop is CASSYSSGSGNEQFF. In nucleotides, the CDR3 is TGTGCCAGCAGTTACTCGAGCGGGAGTGGTAATGAGCAGTTCTTC. The gene calls are TRBV6-5 and TRBJ2-1; 8 nucleotides match TRBD2. The V and J ends lost 0 bases and 7 bases, in that order; junction bases with no gene match: 5. Per germline, CDR1 MNHEY and CDR2 SVGAGI. The CDR3 contains 15 residues.

This chain connects TRBV6-5 to TRBJ1-6; D is possibly TRBD1 (6 bases). The CDR3 contains 12 residues. Germline CDR1 is MNHEY and CDR2 is SVGAGI. V was pared by 6 bases and J by 7 bases, with 7 bases between. This CDR3 is CASSRGNSPLHF. CDR3 sequence (DNA): TGTGCCAGCAGCAGGGGAAATTCACCCCTCCACTTT.

The rearrangement links TRBV3-1 (or the pseudogene TRBV3-2) to TRBJ2-7, with D possibly matching TRBD1 (5 bases). Trimming shortened V by 0 bases and J by 6 bases, and 9 bases separated the two germline ends. The CDR3 has 13 residues. The germline CDR1 and CDR2 sequences are LGHDT and YNNKEL (reference sequence). The CDR3 DNA sequence: TGTGCCAGCAGCCAAGAGCAGGGTACCGAGCAGTACTTC. Its translation: CASSQEQGTEQYF.